The 28 T cell receptor beta chains presented below share a single source sample, sequenced in a study of radiotherapy plus CTLA-4 blockade in lung cancer. The method was immunoSEQ multiplex PCR; TCRdb's version includes in-frame clones alone and lacks a portion of them. The data contain more than 75,000 clones, approximately 72% of them seen just once; the ten biggest clones take up around 2.7%. The sample in question was peripheral blood, obtained from a patient treated with radiotherapy plus ipilimumab. These receptors were taken from a human donor with non-small cell lung cancer who had a partial response to radiotherapy plus ipilimumab. Some clones in this sample may be carry-over from other donors' samples.

The rearrangement joins TRBV28 to TRBJ1-4; D is undetermined. This CDR3 contains 15 residues. V shed 6 bases and J shed 8 bases, with 19 bases lying between them. CDR1 and CDR2 (germline): MDHEN, SYDVKM. CDR3 sequence reads: CASSRGSHLMEKLFF. The CDR3 DNA follows: TGTGCCAGCAGCCGAGGGAGTCACTTAATGGAAAAACTGTTTTTT. The full variable domain, completed using reference TRBV28 and TRBJ1-4, is DVKVTQSSRYLVKRTGEKVFLECVQDMDHENMFWYRQDPGLGLRLIYFSYDVKMKEKGDIPEGYSVSREKKERFSLILESASTNQTSMYLCASSRGSHLMEKLFFGSGTQLSVL.

The chain employs TRBV5-1 and TRBJ2-5, with TRBD1 identical over 7 bases. Germline CDR1 reads SGHRS; CDR2 reads YFSETQ. CDR3 length: 13 amino acids. V lost 4 bases to trimming and J lost 5 bases; unmatched junction nucleotides: 5. DNA of the CDR3: TGCGCCAGCAGCCCAGGGGGTTGGGAGACCCAGTACTTC. It yields the protein CASSPGGWETQYF.

The V gene is TRBV7-8, the J gene TRBJ2-6; 9 bases fit TRBD1. Looked up from germline, CDR1 is SGHVS and CDR2 is FQNEAQ. The CDR3 totals 18 residues. The junction had 12 bases not matched to a gene; V was cut back by 6 bases and J by 3 bases. CDR3 coding DNA: TGTGCCAGCAGGGCAACAGGGGGCCTGGAAGATGGGGCCAACGTCCTGACTTTC. As protein: CASRATGGLEDGANVLTF.

The sample holds a few counts of this clone. The chain combines TRBV13 with TRBJ2-7; TRBD2 aligns across 12 bases. Germline CDR1 PRHDT, CDR2 FYEKMQ (reference sequence). CDR3 size: 14 residues. J was trimmed by 5 bases and V by 4 bases; bases with no gene match: 3. CDR3 sequence: CASSSGLAGHEQYF. The CDR3 coding sequence is TGTGCCAGCAGCTCCGGACTAGCGGGGCACGAGCAGTACTTC.

This clone was observed a handful of times. The chain joins TRBV10-1 to TRBJ2-2; TRBD1 aligns across 10 bases. After removal of 10 bases from V and 3 bases from J, the junction contained 11 bases not matched to a gene. This CDR3 has 16 residues. Looked up from germline, CDR1 is WNHNN and CDR2 is SYGVQD (reference sequence). This chain's CDR3 is CAITRQGAFDTGELFF. The CDR3, as DNA: TGCGCCATCACCCGACAGGGGGCGTTTGACACCGGGGAGCTGTTTTTT.

The sample holds a few counts of this clone. This chain joins TRBV29-1 and TRBJ2-3, with D possibly being TRBD2 (7 bases). This CDR3 comprises 12 residues. The germline CDR1 and CDR2 sequences are SQVTM and ANQGSEA. Trimming removed 4 bases at V and 4 bases at J, with 9 bases between. CDR3 sequence (DNA): TGCAGCGTTGCGGGGGGCCCAGATACGCAGTATTTT. Translating gives CSVAGGPDTQYF.

This chain connects TRBV30 to TRBJ2-1; 11 bases align to TRBD2. J lost 0 bases, V lost 3 bases, and 4 bases had no gene match. Germline V gives CDR1 GTSNPN, CDR2 SVGIG (reference sequence). CDR3 length equals 16 residues. The CDR3: CAWRVTSGSSYNEQFF. In DNA, the CDR3 is TGTGCCTGGAGGGTCACTAGCGGGAGCTCCTACAATGAGCAGTTCTTC.

The genes are TRBV7-8 and TRBJ2-3, with D uncertain. The CDR3 consists of 15 residues. Per the germline V gene, CDR1 is SGHVS and CDR2 is FQNEAQ. The ends were cut back, 4 bases at V and 0 bases at J, with 11 bases in the middle. DNA for the CDR3: TGTGCCAGCAGCTCCTGGGTAGCTAGCACAGATACGCAGTATTTT. It encodes CASSSWVASTDTQYF.

CDR3 residues: CASSLTGDGPQHF. The CDR3 region has the DNA TGTGCCAGCAGCTTGACAGGGGATGGGCCCCAGCATTTT. V and J are TRBV5-6 and TRBJ1-5; TRBD1 aligns across 7 bases. Germline loops: CDR1 SGHDT, CDR2 YYEEEE. The CDR3 runs to 13 residues. V lost 1 base and J lost 9; bases outside the gene matches: 4.

The V call is TRBV20-1, the J call TRBJ2-7, with a possible D match to TRBD1 (6 bases). CDR1 and CDR2 (germline): DFQATT, SNEGSKA (reference sequence). V shed 5 bases and J shed 4 bases, with 9 bases lying between them. The CDR3 covers 11 residues. CDR3 bases: TGCAGTGCTCAGACAGGTTACGAGCAGTACTTC. Its protein is CSAQTGYEQYF.

The chain couples TRBV5-1 to TRBJ2-1; 9 bases are shared with TRBD2. This CDR3 is 19 amino acids long. Germline-derived CDR1 and CDR2 are SGHRS and YFSETQ. Trimming at V came to 4 bases and at J to 0 bases, leaving 14 bases not matched to a gene. CDR3 sequence (DNA): TGCGCCAGCAGCCCACGAATTAGCGGGAGTCCGAGCTCCTACAATGAGCAGTTCTTC. This encodes CASSPRISGSPSSYNEQFF.

V and J are TRBV13 and TRBJ1-4; 8 bases agree with TRBD1. V dropped 5 bases and J dropped 9; count of bases not matched to a gene: 11. The CDR3 is 15 amino acids. Germline V CDR1 and CDR2: PRHDT, FYEKMQ (reference sequence). CDR3 residues: CASSDGTGPNQKLFF. The CDR3 DNA reads as TGTGCCAGCAGCGATGGGACAGGACCAAACCAAAAACTGTTTTTT.

This clone came up once. V and J are TRBV5-4 and TRBJ2-2, with 9 bases matching TRBD1. In germline, CDR1 is SGHNT, CDR2 YYREEE (reference sequence). The CDR3 covers 13 residues. With 4 bases clipped from V and 8 bases from J, the junction kept 3 bases outside the gene matches. CDR3 loop: CASSRGQGGELFF. Here the CDR3 DNA reads TGTGCCAGCAGCCGGGGACAGGGTGGGGAGCTGTTTTTT. Variable domain in full (rest from reference TRBV5-4 and TRBJ2-2): ETGVTQSPTHLIKTRGQQVTLRCSSQSGHNTVSWYQQALGQGPQFIFQYYREEENGRGNFPPRFSGLQFPNYSSELNVNALELDDSALYLCASSRGQGGELFFGEGSRLTVL.

The chain employs TRBV18 and TRBJ2-1, with 15 bases aligning to TRBD2. This CDR3 has 16 amino acids. Germline V gives CDR1 KGHSH, CDR2 LQKENI. Trimming cost V 3 bases and J 8 bases; bases outside gene matches: 5. The CDR3 is CASSPGLAGGMDEQFF. The CDR3 nucleotides are TGTGCCAGCTCACCGGGACTAGCGGGGGGCATGGATGAGCAGTTCTTC.

This chain links TRBV5-4 with TRBJ2-6; 11 nucleotides match TRBD1. Germline trimming cut 1 base from V and 0 bases from J; bases unmatched to any gene: 6. CDR1 is SGHNT and CDR2 is YYREEE in the germline V gene (reference sequence). This CDR3 spans 19 amino acids. The CDR3 reads CASSLRDRGAYSGANVLTF. In DNA, the CDR3 is TGTGCCAGCAGCTTGCGGGACAGGGGGGCCTACTCTGGGGCCAACGTCCTGACTTTC.

The chain has TRBV2 and TRBJ2-5, with TRBD2 matching over 12 bases. The CDR3 has 16 residues. Per germline, CDR1 SNHLY and CDR2 FYNNEI. V shed 4 bases, J shed 5 bases, and the junction held 8 bases outside the gene matches. The CDR3 loop reads CASSGRTSGIGETQYF. The CDR3 DNA is TGTGCCAGCAGTGGAAGGACTAGCGGGATCGGGGAGACCCAGTACTTC.

The chain recombines TRBV4-2 with TRBJ2-3; 7 positions match TRBD2. The CDR3 consists of 17 residues. Losses at the gene ends were 0 bases for V and 1 base for J; bases not matched to a gene: 7. Germline assignment: CDR1 LGHNA and CDR2 YNFKEQ. CDR3 residues: CASSQEGGSGGTDTQYF. The DNA for the CDR3 is TGTGCCAGCAGCCAAGAGGGGGGGAGCGGGGGCACAGATACGCAGTATTTT.

V usage is TRBV10-1 and J usage is TRBJ1-6; 10 bases are shared with TRBD1. The V and J ends lost 6 bases and 5 bases, in that order; junction bases with no gene match: 13. Per germline, CDR1 WNHNN and CDR2 SYGVQD (reference sequence). The CDR3 runs 18 residues. The CDR3 region is CASRTGTGVHGHNSPLHF. The CDR3 DNA reads as TGCGCCAGCAGAACGGGGACAGGGGTTCATGGTCATAATTCACCCCTCCACTTT.

This clone was recorded a few times. The chain carries TRBV27 and TRBJ2-3, with 8 bases that match TRBD2. J lost 2 bases, V lost 3 bases, and 7 bases had no gene match. This CDR3 region has 16 residues. Germline V gene lookup returns CDR1 MNHEY and CDR2 SMNVEV (reference sequence). The CDR3 sequence is CASSFLGLEVTDTQYF. The CDR3, as DNA: TGTGCCAGCAGTTTTCTGGGACTAGAGGTCACAGATACGCAGTATTTT.

The V gene is TRBV2, the J gene TRBJ1-5; D gene ambiguous. V lost 11 bases and J 0 bases, leaving 11 bases between the germline ends. The CDR3 has 13 amino acids. The germline V gene encodes CDR1 SNHLY and CDR2 FYNNEI. The CDR3 DNA sequence: TGTGCCGGGTCCCCAGGTAGCAATCAGCCCCAGCATTTT. As protein: CAGSPGSNQPQHF.

This chain uses TRBV7-3 with TRBJ2-1, with TRBD2 matching over 15 bases. Looked up from germline, CDR1 is SGHTA and CDR2 is FQGTGA. The CDR3 spans 15 residues. With 5 bases clipped from V and 9 bases from J, the junction kept 5 bases outside the gene matches. Here the CDR3 reads CASSLGGLAGGEQFF. CDR3 bases: TGTGCCAGCAGCCTAGGGGGACTAGCGGGGGGTGAGCAGTTCTTC.

The sample holds a few counts of this clone. CDR3 in DNA: TGTGCCAGTAGTATAGCGGAGGAAAAACTGTTTTTT. Protein product: CASSIAEEKLFF. The chain couples TRBV19 to TRBJ1-4; unclear D gene. Looked up from germline, CDR1 is LNHDA and CDR2 is SQIVND (reference sequence). V lost 1 base and J 8 bases, leaving 5 bases between the germline ends. The CDR3 consists of 12 residues.

This clone appeared a single time. This rearrangement joins TRBV27 to TRBJ1-2, with TRBD1 matching over 7 bases. This CDR3 has 12 residues. The ends lost 4 bases at V and 8 bases at J; junction bases unmatched: 4. Germline V gene lookup returns CDR1 MNHEY and CDR2 SMNVEV (reference sequence). DNA for the CDR3: TGTGCCAGCAGTTACCCAGGGGGGGGCTACACCTTC. Translation: CASSYPGGGYTF.

This clone was detected a few times. V and J are TRBV5-4 and TRBJ2-3, with 9 bases that match TRBD2. CDR1 and CDR2 (germline): SGHNT, YYREEE (reference sequence). V lost 0 bases, J lost 2 bases, and 4 bases stayed unmatched. The CDR3 extends over 16 amino acids. The CDR3 is CASSLASGAYTDTQYF. CDR3 DNA: TGTGCCAGCAGCTTGGCTAGCGGGGCCTACACAGATACGCAGTATTTT.

The V and J genes are TRBV29-1 and TRBJ2-1, with 9 bases aligning to TRBD2. Germline CDR1 SQVTM, CDR2 ANQGSEA. Unmatched junction bases numbered 9, after V lost 3 bases and J lost 15 bases. The CDR3 sequence is 12 residues long. The CDR3 here is CSVDEAIAGVFF. In nucleotides, the CDR3 is TGCAGCGTTGACGAAGCTATAGCGGGAGTGTTCTTC.

On this clone itself: This sample includes further DNA sequences coding for the same CDR3. The V call is TRBV5-4, the J call TRBJ1-6, with 9 bases identical to TRBD1. CDR1 is SGHNT, CDR2 YYREEE, per germline (reference sequence). Germline trimming cut 9 bases from V and 9 bases from J; bases unmatched to any gene: 13. CDR3 length: 15 amino acids. The CDR3 DNA reads TGTGCCACCTCCGACAGGGGGTCGGTTCGTTCACCCCTCCACTTT. Translation: CATSDRGSVRSPLHF.

This clone was seen a handful of times. The genes are TRBV19 and TRBJ2-1; no firm D call. The CDR3 loop spans 13 amino acids. V was shortened by 6 bases and J by 5 bases, with 11 bases between the two germline ends. In germline, CDR1 is LNHDA, CDR2 SQIVND (reference sequence). The DNA for the CDR3 is TGTGCCAGTAGCCTCGGTTCAAACAATGAGCAGTTCTTC. This codes for CASSLGSNNEQFF.

This clone has just a few counts. The chain carries TRBV10-1 and TRBJ2-1, with D unclear. V was clipped by 2 bases and J by 0 bases, with 5 bases between them. The CDR3 is 14 residues long. The germline V gene encodes CDR1 WNHNN and CDR2 SYGVQD (reference sequence). The CDR3 is CASSEGGSYNEQFF. In DNA form, the CDR3 reads TGCGCCAGCAGTGAGGGCGGCTCCTACAATGAGCAGTTCTTC.